This TCR beta chain stems from a study of vaccination and CD4 T cells after COVID-19. Study information: According to the study, participants were given two doses of BNT162b2 or mRNA-1273 vaccine. Blood was drawn a median 72 days post second dose, range 14 to 241.

The treatment is: approximately 9-day PBMC culture with coronavirus spike peptide pools or control peptides (ViraFEST assay). ViraFEST expanded antigen-specific T cells with peptide pools, then sequenced TCRs. Roughly 1.9 million PBMCs went into each well for culture with about 9.5 IU/ml IL-2 and 10 ug/ml peptide pools. The study sequenced cultured CD4+ T cell DNA using the Oncomine TCR Beta short-read assay. TCRdb reanalysed the PCR reads using MiXCR and keeps one entry per CDR3 protein. In the table there are more than 15,000 distinct CDR3 sequences, 67% of which are singletons. This CDR3 spans 17 amino acids. Trimming at V came to 7 bases and at J to 3 bases, leaving 12 bases not matched to a gene. CDR1 is LNHDA and CDR2 is SQIVND in the germline V gene (reference sequence). To note about this clonotype: Its antigen remains unknown.

The chain recombines TRBV19 with TRBJ1-6, with 7 nucleotides matching TRBD1. The sequence was obtained from a human donor who had recovered from COVID-19. Sequenced sample: CD4+ T cells from blood, cultured in vitro. The CDR3 region is CASTKFSGTDYNSPLHF. CDR3 DNA sequence: TGTGCCAGTACCAAATTCTCCGGGACAGACTATAATTCACCCCTCCACTTT.